This TCR beta chain was retrieved from a study of naive and memory T cell subsets. The CDR3 totals 14 residues. V was pared by 2 bases and J by 3 bases, with 10 bases between. Germline V gene lookup returns CDR1 MNHEY and CDR2 SVGEGT. An equimolar mix of two oligonucleotides served as the beta constant-region primer for TRBC1 and TRBC2. Nested alpha and beta constant-region primers with the SP2 primer drove four PCR rounds on ligated cDNA. One entry per CDR3 protein, called by TCRdb with MiXCR from the UMI-ligation and nested PCR reads. This table holds roughly 130,000 distinct CDR3 sequences, 36% found once. In this sample, this clonotype turned up a few times.

The V gene is TRBV6-2 or TRBV6-3, the J gene TRBJ2-5, with D perhaps being TRBD1 or TRBD2 (5 bases each). This TCR was recovered from a human donor in good health. Sequencing was performed on central memory CD4+ T cells from blood. The DNA of the CDR3 is TGTGCCAGCAGTTACGGGGGAATAGAAGAGACCCAGTACTTC. It is translated as CASSYGGIEETQYF.